One sample yielded the 6 T cell receptor beta chains listed below, sequenced in a study of T cells after yellow fever vaccination. One entry per CDR3 protein, called by TCRdb with MiXCR from the 5' RACE reads. Of tens of thousands of distinct CDR3 sequences detected, around 7.3% appear once; the ten largest clones hold 35% to 45%. Sample: CD8+ T cells sorted from PBMCs, taken on the day of the yellow fever booster vaccination. The source of these receptors is a man aged 25-40 years who received the YFV17D yellow fever vaccine.

This chain links TRBV20-1 with TRBJ1-5, with D perhaps matching TRBD1 (6 bases). V was trimmed by 6 bases and J by 4 bases, leaving 16 bases between them. The CDR3 consists of 14 residues. From germline, CDR1 is DFQATT and CDR2 SNEGSKA (reference sequence). The CDR3 nucleotides are TGCAGTGCCCAGCCGGGGGCTTGGAATCAGCCCCAGCATTTT. Protein sequence: CSAQPGAWNQPQHF.

The genes are TRBV12-3 or TRBV12-4 and TRBJ2-2; D is unresolved. CDR3 length: 13 amino acids. V lost 0 bases to trimming and J lost 7 bases, with 6 bases between them. Here the CDR3 DNA reads TGTGCCAGCAGTTTAGCGGCCCACGGGGAGCTGTTTTTT. Translation gives CASSLAAHGELFF.

The sample holds one count of this clonotype. Being one base from a much bigger clone, this may be a read error. The chain links TRBV7-2 to TRBJ2-5, with 11 positions matching TRBD2. The end of the DNA aligns better with TRBJ2-1, so the J call may be wrong. Germline V gene lookup returns CDR1 SGHTA and CDR2 FQGNSA. The CDR3 has 16 residues. The CDR3 spells CASSNMGLADHETQFF. CDR3 in DNA: TGTGCCAGCAGTAATATGGGACTAGCGGACCATGAGACCCAGTTCTTC.

This sequence joins TRBV10-2 and TRBJ2-7; 7 bases are a match to TRBD2. V shed 6 bases, J shed 3 bases, and the junction held 8 bases outside the gene matches. The germline V gene has CDR1 WSHSY and CDR2 SAAADI. The CDR3 runs to 14 residues. CDR3 residues: CASRGGGGLYEQYF. As DNA, the CDR3 is TGCGCCAGCAGGGGGGGGGGAGGACTCTACGAGCAGTACTTC.

The chain carries TRBV4-3 and TRBJ2-3, with TRBD2 as a possible D gene (5 bases). There are 15 residues in the CDR3. The ends were cut back, 0 bases at V and 4 bases at J, with 11 bases in the middle. The germline V gene has CDR1 LGHNA and CDR2 YSLEER. In DNA form, the CDR3 reads TGCGCCAGCAGCCAAGATCCGGGGTCAGCAGATACGCAGTATTTT. It is translated as CASSQDPGSADTQYF.

This clonotype was counted a few times. CDR3 nucleotide sequence: TGCGCCAGCAGCCCTGGGTCTGGCTACGAGCAGTACTTC. Encoded protein: CASSPGSGYEQYF. The chain uses TRBV4-3 and TRBJ2-7; D not certain. Germline V gene lookup returns CDR1 LGHNA and CDR2 YSLEER. Trimming removed 4 bases from V and 3 bases from J, with 10 bases in between. The CDR3 loop spans 13 amino acids.